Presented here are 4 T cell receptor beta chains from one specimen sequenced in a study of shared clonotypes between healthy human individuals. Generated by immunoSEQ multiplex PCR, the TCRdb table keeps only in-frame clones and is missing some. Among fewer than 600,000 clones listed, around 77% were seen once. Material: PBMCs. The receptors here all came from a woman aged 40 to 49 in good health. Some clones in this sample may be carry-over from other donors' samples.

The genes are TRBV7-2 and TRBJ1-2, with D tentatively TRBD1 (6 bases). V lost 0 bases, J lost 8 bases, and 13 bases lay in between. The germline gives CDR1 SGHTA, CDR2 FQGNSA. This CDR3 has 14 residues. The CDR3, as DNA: TGTGCCAGCAGCTTAGCTCCGGGGGCTGGAGGCTACACCTTC. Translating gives CASSLAPGAGGYTF.

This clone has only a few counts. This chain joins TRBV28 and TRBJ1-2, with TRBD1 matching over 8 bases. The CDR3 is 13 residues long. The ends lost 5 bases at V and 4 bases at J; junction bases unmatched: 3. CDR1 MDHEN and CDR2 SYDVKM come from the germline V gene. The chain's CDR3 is CASSPGQGYGYTF. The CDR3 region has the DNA TGTGCCAGCAGTCCAGGACAGGGCTATGGCTACACCTTC.

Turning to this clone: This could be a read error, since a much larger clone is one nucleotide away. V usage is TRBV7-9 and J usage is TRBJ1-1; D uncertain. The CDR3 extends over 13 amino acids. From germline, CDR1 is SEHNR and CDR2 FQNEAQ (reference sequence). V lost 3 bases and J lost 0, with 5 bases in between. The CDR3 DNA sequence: TGTGCCAGCAGCTTTGATATGAACACTGAAGCTTTCTTT. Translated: CASSFDMNTEAFF.

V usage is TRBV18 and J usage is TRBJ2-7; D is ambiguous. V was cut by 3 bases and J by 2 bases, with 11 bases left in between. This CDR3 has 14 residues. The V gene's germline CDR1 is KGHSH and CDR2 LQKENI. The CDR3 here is CASSPTTGTYEQYF. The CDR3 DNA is TGTGCCAGCTCACCCACAACTGGTACCTACGAGCAGTACTTC.